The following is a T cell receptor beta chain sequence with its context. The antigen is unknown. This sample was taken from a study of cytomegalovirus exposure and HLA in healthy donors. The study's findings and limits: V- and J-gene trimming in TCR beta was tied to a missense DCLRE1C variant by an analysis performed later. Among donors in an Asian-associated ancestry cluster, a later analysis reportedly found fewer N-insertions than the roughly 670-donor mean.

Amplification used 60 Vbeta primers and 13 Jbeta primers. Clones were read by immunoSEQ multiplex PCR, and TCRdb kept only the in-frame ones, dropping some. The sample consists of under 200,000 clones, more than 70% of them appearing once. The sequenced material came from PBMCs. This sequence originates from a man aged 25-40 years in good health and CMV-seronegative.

The CDR3 region is CASSLASGQGAGANVLTF. Written as DNA, the CDR3 is TGTGCCAGCAGCTTAGCCTCGGGACAGGGGGCCGGGGCCAACGTCCTGACTTTC. The rearrangement joins TRBV7-9 to TRBJ2-6, with 12 bases identical to TRBD1. The V gene end was trimmed by 0 bases and the J gene end by 4 bases; junction bases not matched to a gene: 4. Germline CDR1 and CDR2: SEHNR and FQNEAQ (reference sequence). The CDR3 sequence is 18 residues long.